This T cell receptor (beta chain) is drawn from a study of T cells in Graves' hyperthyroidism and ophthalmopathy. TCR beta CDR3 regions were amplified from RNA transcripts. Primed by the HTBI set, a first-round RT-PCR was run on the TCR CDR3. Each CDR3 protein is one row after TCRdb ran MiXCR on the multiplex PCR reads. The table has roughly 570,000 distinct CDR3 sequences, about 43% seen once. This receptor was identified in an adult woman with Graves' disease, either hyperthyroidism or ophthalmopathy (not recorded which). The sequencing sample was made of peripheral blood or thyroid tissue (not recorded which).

The CDR3: CASSSLGGEIQPQHF. Written as DNA, the CDR3 is TGTGCCAGCAGCAGCTTAGGGGGGGAAATTCAGCCCCAGCATTTT. The chain is built from TRBV7-8 and TRBJ1-5; D possibly corresponds to TRBD1 (6 bases). CDR1 is SGHVS, CDR2 FQNEAQ, per germline. This CDR3 is built from 15 residues. V lost 5 bases and J 6 bases, leaving 17 bases between the germline ends.